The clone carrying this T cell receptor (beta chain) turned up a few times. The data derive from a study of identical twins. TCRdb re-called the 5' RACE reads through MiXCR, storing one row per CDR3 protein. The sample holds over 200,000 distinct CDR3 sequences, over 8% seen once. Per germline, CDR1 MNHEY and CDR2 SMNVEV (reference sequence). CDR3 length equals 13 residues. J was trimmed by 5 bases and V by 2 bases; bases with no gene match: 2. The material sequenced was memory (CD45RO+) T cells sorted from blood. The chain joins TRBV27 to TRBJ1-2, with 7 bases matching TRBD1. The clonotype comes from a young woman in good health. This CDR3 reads CASSLPGGYGYTF. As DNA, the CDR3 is TGTGCCAGCAGTTTACCAGGGGGGTATGGCTACACCTTC.